Listed below are T cell receptor beta chains from one sample, sequenced in a study of regulatory T cells in long-lasting Graves disease. One entry per CDR3 protein results from TCRdb running MiXCR on the multiplex PCR reads. In the table there are roughly 560,000 distinct CDR3 sequences, more than 15% of which are singletons. Separately, the same data were catalogued under a study of T cells in Graves' hyperthyroidism and ophthalmopathy.

The sample consisted of peripheral blood mononuclear cells (PBMCs), taken at new diagnosis, from a patient treated with antithyroid drugs. Every receptor here comes from a woman aged 40 to 65 with Graves disease. The CDR3 runs from the conserved cysteine through the conserved F or W. D genes are given only for firm matches. Clone size is not always given. Where it is, it says once, few, many or a class for expanded clones.

abundance,d_gene,v_gene,len,j_gene,CDR3aa,CDR3nt
many,-,TRBV2,15,TRBJ2-1,CASSDSRIGASEQFF,TGTGCCAGCAGTGATTCTCGTATTGGGGCCAGTGAGCAGTTCTTC
many,-,TRBV3-1,15,TRBJ2-5,CASSPTRGNQETQYF,TGTGCCAGCAGCCCCACCCGTGGGAACCAAGAGACCCAGTACTTC
many,TRBD2,TRBV2,17,TRBJ2-1,CASSPHTTSGGADEQFF,TGTGCCAGCAGTCCTCACACGACTAGCGGGGGGGCCGATGAGCAGTTCTTC
-,-,TRBV6-1,15,TRBJ2-3,CASSEMRGDTDTQYF,TGTGCCAGCAGTGAAATGAGGGGCGACACAGATACGCAGTATTTT
many,-,TRBV10-3,12,TRBJ2-5,CAAQGGQETQYF,TGTGCCGCCCAGGGGGGCCAAGAGACCCAGTACTTC
many,TRBD1,TRBV20-1,12,TRBJ1-2,CSAPTGLYGYTF,TGCAGTGCGCCGACAGGGTTGTATGGCTACACCTTC
-,-,TRBV20-1,15,TRBJ2-1,CSARRLGAPYNEQFF,TGCAGTGCTAGGAGGTTGGGGGCCCCCTACAATGAGCAGTTCTTC
-,-,TRBV19,14,TRBJ1-2,CASSIPGQGYGYTF,TGTGCCAGTAGTATACCCGGGCAGGGCTATGGCTACACCTTC
many,-,TRBV28,14,TRBJ2-7,CASSLGGQPYEQYF,TGTGCCAGCAGTTTGGGGGGACAGCCCTACGAGCAGTACTTC
-,-,TRBV6-1,13,TRBJ1-3,CASSEVFPDTIYF,TGTGCCAGCAGTGAGGTTTTTCCGGACACCATATATTTT
many,-,TRBV20-1,12,TRBJ2-5,CSADPHQETQYF,TGCAGTGCCGATCCACACCAAGAGACCCAGTACTTC
many,TRBD1,TRBV3-1,13,TRBJ2-7,CASSQGTGAEQYF,TGTGCCAGCAGCCAAGGGACAGGGGCCGAGCAGTACTTC
-,-,TRBV19,15,TRBJ1-3,CASSIWQSSGNTIYF,TGTGCCAGTAGTATCTGGCAGTCCTCTGGAAACACCATATATTTT
-,TRBD2,TRBV7-2,18,TRBJ2-5,CASSLAPGLAGIQETQYF,TGTGCCAGCAGCTTAGCGCCAGGACTAGCGGGAATTCAAGAGACCCAGTACTTC
few,-,TRBV19,14,TRBJ1-2,CASTISAQAWGYTF,TGTGCCAGTACCATATCAGCCCAGGCGTGGGGCTACACCTTC
many,-,TRBV11-1,12,TRBJ2-5,CASSTREETQYF,TGTGCCAGCAGTACTAGAGAAGAGACCCAGTACTTC
many,-,TRBV3-1,16,TRBJ2-7,CASSQEGGRISYEQYF,TGTGCCAGCAGCCAAGAAGGGGGACGGATCTCCTACGAGCAGTACTTC
few,-,TRBV29-1,13,TRBJ2-7,CSVAGGSGAEQYF,TGCAGCGTCGCCGGAGGGTCGGGGGCCGAGCAGTACTTC
-,-,TRBV5-1,17,TRBJ2-1,CASSLGGTGFGDNEQFF,TGCGCCAGCAGCTTGGGGGGCACAGGGTTCGGAGACAATGAGCAGTTCTTC
many,-,TRBV7-9,15,TRBJ2-5,CASSRVGSATGTQYF,TGTGCCAGCAGCAGGGTGGGATCAGCCACGGGGACCCAGTACTTC
few,-,TRBV19,15,TRBJ2-7,CASSIGGAPDYEQYF,TGTGCCAGTAGTATAGGGGGGGCCCCGGACTACGAGCAGTACTTC
many,-,TRBV10-3,13,TRBJ2-1,CAISESAIDEQFF,TGTGCCATCAGTGAGAGTGCTATTGATGAGCAGTTCTTC
many,TRBD2,TRBV27,15,TRBJ2-7,CASRILAGGSYEQYF,TGTGCCAGCCGAATTCTAGCGGGGGGGAGCTACGAGCAGTACTTC
-,-,TRBV11-2,16,TRBJ2-2,CASSWGTWVSTGELFF,TGTGCCAGCAGCTGGGGGACCTGGGTGTCCACCGGGGAGCTGTTTTTT
many,-,TRBV5-1,14,TRBJ2-4,CASSHRAGANIQYF,TGCGCCAGCAGCCACCGGGCCGGCGCTAACATTCAGTACTTC
-,-,TRBV9,13,TRBJ2-5,CASSVGPLETQYF,TGTGCCAGCAGCGTAGGCCCCTTGGAGACCCAGTACTTC
many,-,TRBV2,12,TRBJ2-7,CASSEGVGEQYF,TGTGCCAGCAGTGAAGGGGTAGGCGAGCAGTACTTC
-,TRBD2,TRBV30,16,TRBJ2-7,CAWSLGLAGAGDEQYF,TGTGCCTGGAGTTTGGGACTAGCGGGGGCAGGGGACGAGCAGTACTTC
few,-,TRBV9,15,TRBJ2-1,CASSPRDPSYNEQFF,TGTGCCAGCAGCCCCCGGGACCCCTCCTACAATGAGCAGTTCTTC
-,TRBD2,TRBV9,14,TRBJ2-7,CASSVDRGGGEQYF,TGTGCCAGCAGCGTAGACCGGGGGGGCGGCGAGCAGTACTTC
many,TRBD1,TRBV6-9,17,TRBJ1-2,CASSYSLRTGANYGYTF,TGTGCCAGCAGTTACAGTCTACGAACAGGGGCTAACTATGGCTACACCTTC
many,-,TRBV20-1,14,TRBJ2-3,CSAGPGSNTDTQYF,TGCAGTGCCGGCCCCGGGTCCAACACAGATACGCAGTATTTT
many,TRBD1,TRBV18,15,TRBJ1-2,CASSPSAGTGYGYTF,TGTGCCAGCTCACCATCCGCCGGGACAGGGTATGGCTACACCTTC
-,-,TRBV9,14,TRBJ2-2,CASSPTSNTGELFF,TGTGCCAGCAGCCCAACATCGAACACCGGGGAGCTGTTTTTT
many,TRBD2,TRBV12-3/TRBV12-4,16,TRBJ2-5,CASSLGLAGGGETQYF,TGTGCCAGCAGTTTAGGACTAGCGGGGGGTGGGGAGACCCAGTACTTC
-,TRBD2,TRBV9,17,TRBJ2-1,CASSVDPAGGAGNEQFF,TGTGCCAGCAGCGTAGACCCAGCGGGGGGGGCCGGGAATGAGCAGTTCTTC
few,-,TRBV19,14,TRBJ2-5,CASSIVGWGETQYF,TGTGCCAGTAGTATTGTGGGTTGGGGAGAGACCCAGTACTTC
few,-,TRBV6-1,12,TRBJ1-2,CASSASIYGYTF,TGTGCCAGCAGTGCCTCTATTTATGGCTACACCTTC
-,-,TRBV7-8,14,TRBJ1-4,CASSFRTEGEKLFF,TGTGCCAGCAGCTTCCGGACAGAGGGTGAAAAACTGTTTTTT
few,TRBD1,TRBV20-1,13,TRBJ2-7,CSALGQAAYEQYF,TGCAGTGCCCTGGGACAGGCGGCCTACGAGCAGTACTTC
few,-,TRBV24-1,12,TRBJ2-4,CATSLGGGIQYF,TGTGCCACCAGCCTCGGAGGGGGCATTCAGTACTTC
-,-,TRBV7-2,14,TRBJ1-2,CASSQGANHCGYTF,TGTGCCAGCAGCCAAGGGGCGAATCACTGTGGCTACACCTTC
few,-,TRBV5-6,14,TRBJ1-1,CASRTLTGANEAFF,TGTGCCAGCAGGACTTTGACAGGAGCCAATGAAGCTTTCTTT
many,-,TRBV7-3,13,TRBJ2-7,CASSLWRGDEQYF,TGTGCCAGCAGCCTATGGCGGGGTGACGAGCAGTACTTC
many,-,TRBV3-1,16,TRBJ1-1,CASSRTREFMNTEAFF,TGTGCCAGCAGTCGCACCAGGGAATTCATGAACACTGAAGCTTTCTTT
few,-,TRBV29-1,15,TRBJ1-4,CSVLLLDTLEGKLFF,TGCAGCGTCCTCCTATTGGACACGCTTGAGGGGAAACTGTTTTTT
-,-,TRBV7-9,12,TRBJ1-2,CASSEGPGGYTF,TGTGCCAGCAGCGAGGGACCCGGCGGTTACACCTTC
many,TRBD2,TRBV11-2,15,TRBJ2-5,CASGLGRGGKETQYF,TGTGCCAGCGGACTTGGGCGGGGGGGCAAGGAGACCCAGTACTTC
-,-,TRBV5-1,14,TRBJ2-3,CASSYGAATDTQYF,TGCGCCAGCAGCTATGGAGCAGCCACAGATACGCAGTATTTT
-,-,TRBV2,11,TRBJ2-7,CASKTSYEQYF,TGTGCCAGCAAGACTAGCTACGAGCAGTACTTC
few,-,TRBV6-5,13,TRBJ1-1,CASSYRGLTEAFF,TGTGCCAGCAGTTATAGGGGGTTAACTGAAGCTTTCTTT
-,-,TRBV29-1,13,TRBJ2-7,CSASVGPEDEQYF,TGCAGCGCCTCCGTTGGGCCGGAGGACGAGCAGTACTTC
many,-,TRBV28,14,TRBJ1-5,CASSFRGAGRAQHF,TGTGCCAGCAGTTTTAGGGGGGCCGGCAGGGCCCAGCATTTT
-,-,TRBV5-5,15,TRBJ2-2,CASSIGMGNTGELFF,TGTGCCAGCAGCATTGGGATGGGGAACACCGGGGAGCTGTTTTTT